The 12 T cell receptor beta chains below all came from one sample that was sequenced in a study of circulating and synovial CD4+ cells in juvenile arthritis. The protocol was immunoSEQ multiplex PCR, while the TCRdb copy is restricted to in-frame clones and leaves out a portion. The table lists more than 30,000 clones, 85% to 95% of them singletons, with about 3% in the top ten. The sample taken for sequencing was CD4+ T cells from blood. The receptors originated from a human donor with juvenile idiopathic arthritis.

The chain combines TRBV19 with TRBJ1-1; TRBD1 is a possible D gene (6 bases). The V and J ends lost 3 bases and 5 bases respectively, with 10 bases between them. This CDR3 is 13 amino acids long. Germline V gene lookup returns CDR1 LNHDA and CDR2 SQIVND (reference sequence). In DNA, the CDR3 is TGTGCCAGTAGTATCAACAGGGATACTGAAGCTTTCTTT. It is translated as CASSINRDTEAFF.

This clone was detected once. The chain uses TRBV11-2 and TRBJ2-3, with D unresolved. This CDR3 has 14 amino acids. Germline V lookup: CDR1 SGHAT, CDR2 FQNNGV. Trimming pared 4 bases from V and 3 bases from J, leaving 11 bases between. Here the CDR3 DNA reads TGTGCCAGCAGCTCAGCAGAACAGACAGATACGCAGTATTTT. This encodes CASSSAEQTDTQYF.

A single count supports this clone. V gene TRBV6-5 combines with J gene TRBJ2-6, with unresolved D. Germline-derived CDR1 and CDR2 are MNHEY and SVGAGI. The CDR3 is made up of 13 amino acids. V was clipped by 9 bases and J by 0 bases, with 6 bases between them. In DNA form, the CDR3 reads TGTGCCAGTAAACTCTCTGGGGCCAACGTCCTGACTTTC. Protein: CASKLSGANVLTF.

The CDR3 bases are TGTGCCATCAGTGAGTCGAAAGGGGTGAGTGAAGCTTTCTTT. Translated: CAISESKGVSEAFF. The chain recombines TRBV10-3 with TRBJ1-1, with D possibly being TRBD1 (5 bases). Germline CDR1 and CDR2: ENHRY and SYGVKD. V was shortened by 0 bases and J by 7 bases, with 12 bases between the two germline ends. The CDR3 runs to 14 residues.

This chain's CDR3 is CASSSPNSYEQYF. The CDR3 DNA sequence: TGTGCCAGCAGTTCCCCGAATAGCTACGAGCAGTACTTC. V gene TRBV28 combines with J gene TRBJ2-7; D call uncertain. This CDR3 spans 13 amino acids. V was trimmed by 4 bases and J by 3 bases, leaving 10 bases between them. CDR1 MDHEN and CDR2 SYDVKM come from the germline V gene. The complete variable domain, with remaining parts taken from reference TRBV28 and TRBJ2-7, reads DVKVTQSSRYLVKRTGEKVFLECVQDMDHENMFWYRQDPGLGLRLIYFSYDVKMKEKGDIPEGYSVSREKKERFSLILESASTNQTSMYLCASSSPNSYEQYFGPGTRLTVT.

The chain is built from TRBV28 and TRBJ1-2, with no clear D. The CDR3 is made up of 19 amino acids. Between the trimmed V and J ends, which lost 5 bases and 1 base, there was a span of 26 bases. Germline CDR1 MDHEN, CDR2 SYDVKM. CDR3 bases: TGTGCCAGCAGTGACCGGCGGAGTTATCCCTTGGCCTATAACTATGGCTACACCTTC. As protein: CASSDRRSYPLAYNYGYTF.

The CDR3 coding sequence is TGTGCCAGCAGTCCCGGGACAGACCAAGAGACCCAGTACTTC. Translating it yields CASSPGTDQETQYF. This chain uses TRBV7-9 with TRBJ2-5; TRBD1 matches 7 bases. Germline V lookup: CDR1 SEHNR, CDR2 FQNEAQ (reference sequence). V shed 6 bases, J shed 0 bases, and the junction held 4 bases outside the gene matches. This CDR3 contains 14 residues.

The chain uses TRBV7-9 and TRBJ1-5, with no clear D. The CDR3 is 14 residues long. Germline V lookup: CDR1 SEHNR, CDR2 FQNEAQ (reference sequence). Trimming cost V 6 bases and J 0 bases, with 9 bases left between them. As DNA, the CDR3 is TGTGCCAGCAGTAAGAGGTATAGCAATCAGCCCCAGCATTTT. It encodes CASSKRYSNQPQHF. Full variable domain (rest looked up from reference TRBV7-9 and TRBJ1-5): DTGVSQNPRHKITKRGQNVTFRCDPISEHNRLYWYRQTLGQGPEFLTYFQNEAQLEKSRLLSDRFSAERPKGSFSTLEIQRTEQGDSAMYLCASSKRYSNQPQHFGDGTRLSIL.

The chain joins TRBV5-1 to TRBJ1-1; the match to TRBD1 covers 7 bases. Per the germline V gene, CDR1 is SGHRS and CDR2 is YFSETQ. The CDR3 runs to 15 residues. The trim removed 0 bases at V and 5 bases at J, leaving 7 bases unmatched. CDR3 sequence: CASSLVGATGTEAFF. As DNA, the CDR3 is TGCGCCAGCAGCTTGGTGGGGGCGACAGGGACTGAAGCTTTCTTT.

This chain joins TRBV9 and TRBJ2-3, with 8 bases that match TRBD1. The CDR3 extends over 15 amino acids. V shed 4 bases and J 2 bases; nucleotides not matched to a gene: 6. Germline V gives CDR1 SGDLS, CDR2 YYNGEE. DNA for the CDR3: TGTGCCAGCAGCTCCCGGACAGGGTACACAGATACGCAGTATTTT. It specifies CASSSRTGYTDTQYF.

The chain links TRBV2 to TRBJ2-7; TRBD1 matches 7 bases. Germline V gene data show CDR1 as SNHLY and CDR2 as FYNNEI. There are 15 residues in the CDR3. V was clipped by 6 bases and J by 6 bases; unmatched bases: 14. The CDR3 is CASRADREEVFEQYF. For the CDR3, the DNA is TGTGCCAGCAGGGCAGACAGGGAAGAGGTGTTCGAGCAGTACTTC.

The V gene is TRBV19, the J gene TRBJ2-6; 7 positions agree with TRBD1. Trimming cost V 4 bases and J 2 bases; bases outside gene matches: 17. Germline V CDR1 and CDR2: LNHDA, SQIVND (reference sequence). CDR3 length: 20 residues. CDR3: CASSTSPRQGIPPGANVLTF. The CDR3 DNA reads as TGTGCCAGTAGTACAAGCCCAAGACAGGGAATCCCCCCTGGGGCCAACGTCCTGACTTTC.